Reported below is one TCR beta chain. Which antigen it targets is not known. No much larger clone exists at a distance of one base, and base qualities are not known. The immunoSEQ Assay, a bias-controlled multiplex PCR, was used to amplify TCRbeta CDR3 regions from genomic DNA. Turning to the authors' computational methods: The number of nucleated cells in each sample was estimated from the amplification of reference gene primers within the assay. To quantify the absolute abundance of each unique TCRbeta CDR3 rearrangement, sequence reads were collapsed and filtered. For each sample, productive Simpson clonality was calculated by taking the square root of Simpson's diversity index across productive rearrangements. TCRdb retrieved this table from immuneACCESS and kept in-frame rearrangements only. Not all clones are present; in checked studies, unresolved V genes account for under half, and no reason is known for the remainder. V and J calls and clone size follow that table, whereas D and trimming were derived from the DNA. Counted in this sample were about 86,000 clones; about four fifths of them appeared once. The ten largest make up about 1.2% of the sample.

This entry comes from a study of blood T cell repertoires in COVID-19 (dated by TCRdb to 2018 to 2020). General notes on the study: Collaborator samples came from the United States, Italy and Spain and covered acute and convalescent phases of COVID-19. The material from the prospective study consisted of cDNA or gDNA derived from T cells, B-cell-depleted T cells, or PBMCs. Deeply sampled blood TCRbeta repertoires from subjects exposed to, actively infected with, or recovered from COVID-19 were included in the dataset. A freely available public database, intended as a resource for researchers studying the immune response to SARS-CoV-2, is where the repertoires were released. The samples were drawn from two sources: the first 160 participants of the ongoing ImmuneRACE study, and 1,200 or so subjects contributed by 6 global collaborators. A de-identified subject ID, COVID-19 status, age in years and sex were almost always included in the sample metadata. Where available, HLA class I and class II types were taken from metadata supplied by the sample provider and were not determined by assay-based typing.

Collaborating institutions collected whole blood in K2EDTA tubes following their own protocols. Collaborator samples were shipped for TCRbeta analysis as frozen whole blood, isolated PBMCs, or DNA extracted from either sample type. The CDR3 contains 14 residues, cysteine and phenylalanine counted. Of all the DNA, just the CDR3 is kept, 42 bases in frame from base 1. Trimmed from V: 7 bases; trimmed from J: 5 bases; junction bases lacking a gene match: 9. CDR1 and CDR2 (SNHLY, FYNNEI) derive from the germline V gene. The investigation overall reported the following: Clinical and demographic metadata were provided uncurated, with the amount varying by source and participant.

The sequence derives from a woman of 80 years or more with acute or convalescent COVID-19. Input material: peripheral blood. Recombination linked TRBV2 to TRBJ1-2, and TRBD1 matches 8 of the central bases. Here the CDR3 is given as CASNPQGVGYGYTF. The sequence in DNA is TGTGCCAGCAACCCACAGGGGGTCGGGTATGGCTACACCTTC.